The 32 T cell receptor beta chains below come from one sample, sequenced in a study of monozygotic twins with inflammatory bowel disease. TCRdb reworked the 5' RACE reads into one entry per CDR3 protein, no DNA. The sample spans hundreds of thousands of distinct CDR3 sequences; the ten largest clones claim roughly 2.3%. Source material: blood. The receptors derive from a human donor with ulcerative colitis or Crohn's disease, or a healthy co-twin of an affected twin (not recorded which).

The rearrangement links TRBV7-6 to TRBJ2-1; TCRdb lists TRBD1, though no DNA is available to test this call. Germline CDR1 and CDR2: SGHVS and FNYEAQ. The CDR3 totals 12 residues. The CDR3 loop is CAIRTAADEQFF.

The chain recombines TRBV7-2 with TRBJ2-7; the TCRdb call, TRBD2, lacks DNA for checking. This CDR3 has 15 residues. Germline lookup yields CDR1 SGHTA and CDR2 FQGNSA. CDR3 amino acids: CASSLGGTANYEQYF.

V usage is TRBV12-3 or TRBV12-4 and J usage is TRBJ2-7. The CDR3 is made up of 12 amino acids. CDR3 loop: CASSEKSYEQYF.

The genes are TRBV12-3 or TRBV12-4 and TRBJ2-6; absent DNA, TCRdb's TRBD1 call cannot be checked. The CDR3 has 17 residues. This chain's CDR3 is CASSLGGGWSGANVLTF.

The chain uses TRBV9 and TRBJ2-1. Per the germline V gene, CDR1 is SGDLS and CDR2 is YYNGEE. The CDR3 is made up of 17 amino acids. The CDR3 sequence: CASSVAVSPTFSDEQFF.

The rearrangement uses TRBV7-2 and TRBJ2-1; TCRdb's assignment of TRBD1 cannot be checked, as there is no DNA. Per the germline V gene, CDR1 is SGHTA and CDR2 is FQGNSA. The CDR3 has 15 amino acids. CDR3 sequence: CASSPTGKSYNEQFF.

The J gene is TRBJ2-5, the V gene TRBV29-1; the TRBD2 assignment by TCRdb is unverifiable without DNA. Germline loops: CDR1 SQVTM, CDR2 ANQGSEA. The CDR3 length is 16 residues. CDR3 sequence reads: CSVEELAVGHQETQYF. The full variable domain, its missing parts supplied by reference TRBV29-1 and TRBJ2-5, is SAVISQKPSRDICQRGTSLTIQCQVDSQVTMMFWYRQQPGQSLTLIATANQGSEATYESGFVIDKFPISRPNLTFSTLTVSNMSPEDSSIYLCSVEELAVGHQETQYFGPGTRLLVL.

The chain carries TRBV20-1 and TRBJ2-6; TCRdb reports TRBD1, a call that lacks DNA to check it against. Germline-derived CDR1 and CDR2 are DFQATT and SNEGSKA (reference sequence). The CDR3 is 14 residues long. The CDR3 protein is CSASPGAGANVLTF.

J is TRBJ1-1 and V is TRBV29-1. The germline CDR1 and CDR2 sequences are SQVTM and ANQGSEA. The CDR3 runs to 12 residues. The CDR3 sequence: CSVYKTNTEAFF.

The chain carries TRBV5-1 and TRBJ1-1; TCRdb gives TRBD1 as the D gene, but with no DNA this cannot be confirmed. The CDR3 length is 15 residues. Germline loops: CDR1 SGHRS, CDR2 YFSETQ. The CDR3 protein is CASSQTDRKNTEAFF.

The CDR3 is CASSSSGASTGELFF. This sequence joins TRBV7-3 and TRBJ2-2; the TCRdb call, TRBD2, lacks DNA for checking. Germline V gives CDR1 SGHTA, CDR2 FQGTGA. CDR3 size: 15 residues.

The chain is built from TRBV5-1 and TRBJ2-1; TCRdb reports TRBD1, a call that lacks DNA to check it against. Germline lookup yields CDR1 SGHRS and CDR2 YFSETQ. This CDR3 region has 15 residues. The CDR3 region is CASRLLAGQGAEQFF.

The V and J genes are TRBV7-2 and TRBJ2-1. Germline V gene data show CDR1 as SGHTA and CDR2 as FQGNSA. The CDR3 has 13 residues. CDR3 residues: CASSLARINEQFF.

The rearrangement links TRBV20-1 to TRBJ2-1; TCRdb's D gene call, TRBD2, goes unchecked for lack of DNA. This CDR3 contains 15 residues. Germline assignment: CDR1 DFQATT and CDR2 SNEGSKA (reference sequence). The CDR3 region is CSAASGRDSYNEQFF.

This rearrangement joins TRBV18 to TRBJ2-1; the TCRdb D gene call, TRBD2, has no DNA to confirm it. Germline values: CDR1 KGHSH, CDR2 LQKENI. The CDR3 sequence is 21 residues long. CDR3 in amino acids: CASSPTYSGTSGPYSYNEQFF.

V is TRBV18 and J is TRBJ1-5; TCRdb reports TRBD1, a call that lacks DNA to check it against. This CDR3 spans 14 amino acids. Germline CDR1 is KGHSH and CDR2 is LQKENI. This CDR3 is CASSDTGENQPQHF.

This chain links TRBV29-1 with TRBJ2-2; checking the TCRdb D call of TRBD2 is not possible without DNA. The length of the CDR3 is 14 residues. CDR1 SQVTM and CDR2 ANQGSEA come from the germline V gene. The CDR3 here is CSAETTSHTGELFF.

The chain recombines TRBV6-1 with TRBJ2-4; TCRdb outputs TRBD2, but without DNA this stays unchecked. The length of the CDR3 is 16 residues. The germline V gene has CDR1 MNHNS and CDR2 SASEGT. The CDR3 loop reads CASRRWNSGGQNIQYF.

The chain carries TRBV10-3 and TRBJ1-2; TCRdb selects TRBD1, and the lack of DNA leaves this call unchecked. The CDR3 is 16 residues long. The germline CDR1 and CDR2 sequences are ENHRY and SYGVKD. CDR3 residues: CASEPDTGGGNYGYTF.

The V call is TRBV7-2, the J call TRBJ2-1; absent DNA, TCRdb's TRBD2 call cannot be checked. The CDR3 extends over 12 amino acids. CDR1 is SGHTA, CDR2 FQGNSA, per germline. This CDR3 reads CASGSPVGEQFF.

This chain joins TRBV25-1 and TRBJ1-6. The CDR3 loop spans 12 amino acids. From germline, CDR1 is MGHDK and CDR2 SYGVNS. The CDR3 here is CASSGWNSPLHF.

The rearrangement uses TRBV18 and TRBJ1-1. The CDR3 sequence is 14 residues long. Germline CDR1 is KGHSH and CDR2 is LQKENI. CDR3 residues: CASSQQGVGTEAFF.

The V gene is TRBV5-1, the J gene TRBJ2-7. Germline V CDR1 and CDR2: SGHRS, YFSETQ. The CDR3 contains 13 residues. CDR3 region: CASSPRTTYEQYF.

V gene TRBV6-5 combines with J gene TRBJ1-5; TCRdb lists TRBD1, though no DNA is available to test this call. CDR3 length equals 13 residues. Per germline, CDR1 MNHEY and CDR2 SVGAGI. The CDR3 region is CASRGQGGQPQHF.

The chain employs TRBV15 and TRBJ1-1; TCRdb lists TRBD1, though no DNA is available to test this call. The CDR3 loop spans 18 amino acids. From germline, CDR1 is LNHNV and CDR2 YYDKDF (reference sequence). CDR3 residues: CATSTTLPGGAVNTEAFF. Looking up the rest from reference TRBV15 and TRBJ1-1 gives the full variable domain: DAMVIQNPRYQVTQFGKPVTLSCSQTLNHNVMYWYQQKSSQAPKLLFHYYDKDFNNEADTPDNFQSRRPNTSFCFLDIRSPGLGDTAMYLCATSTTLPGGAVNTEAFFGQGTRLTVV.

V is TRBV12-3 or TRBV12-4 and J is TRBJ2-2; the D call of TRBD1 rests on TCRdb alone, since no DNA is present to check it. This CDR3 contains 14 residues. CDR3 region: CASSSRGRVGELFF.

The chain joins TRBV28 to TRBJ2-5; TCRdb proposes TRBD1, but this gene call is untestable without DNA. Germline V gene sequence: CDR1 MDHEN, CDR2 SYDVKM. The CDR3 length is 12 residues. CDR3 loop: CASTGGKETQYF.

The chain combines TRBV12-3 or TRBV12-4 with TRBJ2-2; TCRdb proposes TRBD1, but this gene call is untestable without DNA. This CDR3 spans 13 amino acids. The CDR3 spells CASRGTYTGELFF.

The CDR3 reads CSALLGTDTQYF. This sequence joins TRBV20-1 and TRBJ2-3. Germline V gene data show CDR1 as DFQATT and CDR2 as SNEGSKA (reference sequence). The CDR3 consists of 12 residues.

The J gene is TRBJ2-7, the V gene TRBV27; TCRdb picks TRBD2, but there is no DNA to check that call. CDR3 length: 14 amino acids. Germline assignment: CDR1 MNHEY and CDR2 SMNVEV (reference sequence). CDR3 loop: CASAVGGPGYEQYF.

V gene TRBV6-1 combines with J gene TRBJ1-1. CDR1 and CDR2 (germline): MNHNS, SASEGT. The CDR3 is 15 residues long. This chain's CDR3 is CATRGVESGKSEAFF.

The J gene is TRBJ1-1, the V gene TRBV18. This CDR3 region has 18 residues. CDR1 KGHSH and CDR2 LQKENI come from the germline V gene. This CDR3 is CASSPRKDPAAAGAEAFF.